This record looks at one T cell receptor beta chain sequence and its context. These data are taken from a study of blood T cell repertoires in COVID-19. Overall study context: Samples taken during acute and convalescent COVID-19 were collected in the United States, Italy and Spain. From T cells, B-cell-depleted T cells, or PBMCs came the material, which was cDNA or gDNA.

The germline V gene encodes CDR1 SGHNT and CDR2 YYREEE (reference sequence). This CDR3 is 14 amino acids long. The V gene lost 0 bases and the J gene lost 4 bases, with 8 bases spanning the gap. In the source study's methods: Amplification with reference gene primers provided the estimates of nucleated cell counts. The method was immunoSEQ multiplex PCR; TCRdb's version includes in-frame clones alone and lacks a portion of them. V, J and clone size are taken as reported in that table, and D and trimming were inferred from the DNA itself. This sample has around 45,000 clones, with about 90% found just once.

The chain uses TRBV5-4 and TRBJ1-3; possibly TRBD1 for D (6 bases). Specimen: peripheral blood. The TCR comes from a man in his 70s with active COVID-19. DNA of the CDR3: TGTGCCAGCAGCTTGGACAGGGCCGGAAACACCATATATTTT. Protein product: CASSLDRAGNTIYF. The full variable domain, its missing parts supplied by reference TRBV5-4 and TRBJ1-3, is ETGVTQSPTHLIKTRGQQVTLRCSSQSGHNTVSWYQQALGQGPQFIFQYYREEENGRGNFPPRFSGLQFPNYSSELNVNALELDDSALYLCASSLDRAGNTIYFGEGSWLTVV.